A selection of T cell receptor beta chains follows, all from one sample in a study of blood T cell repertoires in COVID-19. Using immunoSEQ multiplex PCR, the repertoire was profiled, and TCRdb retains in-frame clones only, with some absent. The data hold roughly 170,000 clones, with approximately 87% observed a single time. Material for sequencing was peripheral blood. Receptors were obtained from a man aged 65 to 85 with active or convalescent COVID-19. Each CDR3 is given with its conserved first and last residue. Each record gives: D gene, V gene, clone size, J gene, CDR3 protein, CDR3 DNA. The D gene is left open where the match is weak. Clone size is shown for a subset of rows, as once, few, many or a class of expanded clone.

d_gene: -; v_gene: TRBV2; abundance: -; j_gene: TRBJ1-1; CDR3aa: CASSRTGSNTEAFF; CDR3nt: TGTGCCAGCAGTAGAACAGGGTCGAACACTGAAGCTTTCTTT
d_gene: -; v_gene: TRBV30; abundance: once; j_gene: TRBJ1-5; CDR3aa: CAWSASRGPQHF; CDR3nt: TGTGCCTGGAGTGCATCCAGGGGGCCCCAGCATTTT
d_gene: -; v_gene: TRBV7-2; abundance: -; j_gene: TRBJ2-2; CDR3aa: CASSLAMGSTNTGELFF; CDR3nt: TGTGCCAGCAGCTTAGCGATGGGCAGCACGAACACCGGGGAGCTGTTTTTT
d_gene: -; v_gene: TRBV28; abundance: -; j_gene: TRBJ1-1; CDR3aa: CASNPGQNTEAFF; CDR3nt: TGTGCCAGCAACCCGGGACAGAACACTGAAGCTTTCTTT
d_gene: -; v_gene: TRBV18; abundance: -; j_gene: TRBJ1-6; CDR3aa: CASSQAGNSPLHF; CDR3nt: TGTGCCAGCTCACAAGCCGGGAATTCACCCCTCCACTTT
d_gene: TRBD2; v_gene: TRBV20-1; abundance: -; j_gene: TRBJ2-1; CDR3aa: CSASPSGSPKRDEQFF; CDR3nt: TGCAGTGCTAGTCCTAGCGGGAGTCCAAAGCGGGATGAGCAGTTCTTC
d_gene: TRBD1; v_gene: TRBV25-1; abundance: -; j_gene: TRBJ1-1; CDR3aa: CASTPRRGLSTEAFF; CDR3nt: TGTGCCAGCACCCCGCGGAGGGGGCTGAGCACTGAAGCTTTCTTT
d_gene: -; v_gene: TRBV9; abundance: -; j_gene: TRBJ1-5; CDR3aa: CASSVDNYSNQPQHF; CDR3nt: TGTGCCAGCAGCGTAGACAATTATAGCAATCAGCCCCAGCATTTT
d_gene: TRBD1; v_gene: TRBV5-1; abundance: once; j_gene: TRBJ2-7; CDR3aa: CASSTGTVYYEQYF; CDR3nt: TGCGCCAGCAGCACCGGGACAGTTTACTACGAGCAGTACTTC
d_gene: TRBD2; v_gene: TRBV28; abundance: -; j_gene: TRBJ2-7; CDR3aa: CASSPPAGGYEQYF; CDR3nt: TGTGCCAGCAGTCCCCCGGCGGGAGGTTACGAGCAGTACTTC
d_gene: -; v_gene: TRBV19; abundance: -; j_gene: TRBJ1-5; CDR3aa: CASTPRIQAGAVRNQPQHF; CDR3nt: TGTGCCAGCACTCCCCGTATTCAGGCGGGCGCGGTGCGCAATCAGCCCCAGCATTTT
d_gene: -; v_gene: TRBV6-5; abundance: -; j_gene: TRBJ2-1; CDR3aa: CASSPQQGSYNEQFF; CDR3nt: TGTGCCAGCAGTCCTCAACAGGGATCCTACAATGAGCAGTTCTTC
d_gene: -; v_gene: TRBV5-4; abundance: -; j_gene: TRBJ1-1; CDR3aa: CASSPVGGDTEAFF; CDR3nt: TGTGCCAGCAGCCCGGTGGGGGGGGACACTGAAGCTTTCTTT
d_gene: -; v_gene: TRBV15; abundance: once; j_gene: TRBJ1-1; CDR3aa: CATSRDPGMRRNTEAFF; CDR3nt: TGTGCCACCAGCAGAGATCCAGGGATGAGAAGGAACACTGAAGCTTTCTTT
d_gene: TRBD1; v_gene: TRBV12-3/TRBV12-4; abundance: -; j_gene: TRBJ1-6; CDR3aa: CASTVRGNSPLHF; CDR3nt: TGTGCCAGCACCGTCAGGGGGAATTCACCCCTCCACTTT
d_gene: -; v_gene: TRBV3-1/TRBV3-2; abundance: -; j_gene: TRBJ2-6; CDR3aa: CASSPLATGSGANVLTF; CDR3nt: TGTGCCAGCAGCCCTCTCGCGACAGGCTCTGGGGCCAACGTCCTGACTTTC
d_gene: TRBD2; v_gene: TRBV2; abundance: once; j_gene: TRBJ2-1; CDR3aa: CASSEMGLAGGGEQFF; CDR3nt: TGTGCCAGCAGTGAAATGGGGCTAGCGGGAGGAGGGGAGCAGTTCTTC
d_gene: -; v_gene: TRBV9; abundance: -; j_gene: TRBJ1-1; CDR3aa: CASSVRQAHTEAFF; CDR3nt: TGTGCCAGCAGCGTTAGACAGGCCCACACTGAAGCTTTCTTT
d_gene: -; v_gene: TRBV7-9; abundance: -; j_gene: TRBJ1-2; CDR3aa: CASSLGFEDTF; CDR3nt: TGTGCCAGCAGCTTAGGGTTCGAGGACACCTTC
d_gene: -; v_gene: TRBV5-5; abundance: -; j_gene: TRBJ2-3; CDR3aa: CASSLGLIRTDTQYF; CDR3nt: TGTGCCAGCAGCTTGGGCCTAATTCGCACAGATACGCAGTATTTT
d_gene: -; v_gene: TRBV6-2/TRBV6-3; abundance: -; j_gene: TRBJ1-1; CDR3aa: CASSSSGQGALMNTEAFF; CDR3nt: TGTGCCAGCAGTTCCTCGGGGCAAGGGGCCCTCATGAACACTGAAGCTTTCTTT
d_gene: TRBD2; v_gene: TRBV6-5; abundance: -; j_gene: TRBJ2-1; CDR3aa: CASRQGLAGGNEQFF; CDR3nt: TGTGCCAGCCGGCAGGGACTAGCGGGGGGGAATGAGCAGTTCTTC
d_gene: TRBD1; v_gene: TRBV15; abundance: -; j_gene: TRBJ1-4; CDR3aa: CATSRQTGATNEKLFF; CDR3nt: TGTGCCACCAGCAGACAGACAGGGGCAACTAATGAAAAACTGTTTTTT
d_gene: -; v_gene: TRBV28; abundance: -; j_gene: TRBJ1-6; CDR3aa: CASSSGGSGNSPLHF; CDR3nt: TGTGCCAGCAGTTCGGGAGGGTCTGGGAATTCACCCCTCCACTTT
d_gene: TRBD1; v_gene: TRBV7-9; abundance: -; j_gene: TRBJ1-2; CDR3aa: CASSRSGTGTGGMNYGYTF; CDR3nt: TGTGCCAGCAGCCGTTCCGGGACAGGGACGGGGGGTATGAACTATGGCTACACCTTC
d_gene: -; v_gene: TRBV5-1; abundance: -; j_gene: TRBJ2-4; CDR3aa: CASSPGQSQNIQYF; CDR3nt: TGCGCCAGCAGTCCGGGACAAAGCCAAAACATTCAGTACTTC
d_gene: TRBD1; v_gene: TRBV19; abundance: once; j_gene: TRBJ2-1; CDR3aa: CASSLRQGSYNEQFF; CDR3nt: TGTGCCAGTAGTCTCCGACAGGGTTCGTACAATGAGCAGTTCTTC
d_gene: -; v_gene: TRBV7-2; abundance: -; j_gene: TRBJ1-2; CDR3aa: CASSQGFSYGYTF; CDR3nt: TGTGCCAGCAGTCAGGGGTTCAGCTATGGCTACACCTTC
d_gene: -; v_gene: TRBV13; abundance: -; j_gene: TRBJ2-1; CDR3aa: CASSDRDSRDEQFF; CDR3nt: TGTGCCAGCAGCGACCGGGACTCCCGGGATGAGCAGTTCTTC
d_gene: -; v_gene: TRBV9; abundance: few; j_gene: TRBJ2-7; CDR3aa: CASSVGSGLSYEQYF; CDR3nt: TGTGCCAGCAGCGTAGGCTCGGGTTTATCCTACGAGCAGTACTTC
d_gene: TRBD1; v_gene: TRBV13; abundance: -; j_gene: TRBJ2-7; CDR3aa: CASSIRTGYSYEQYF; CDR3nt: TGTGCCAGCAGCATTAGGACAGGGTATTCCTACGAGCAGTACTTC
d_gene: TRBD1; v_gene: TRBV20-1; abundance: -; j_gene: TRBJ1-1; CDR3aa: CSASSGTAYEAFF; CDR3nt: TGCAGTGCTAGTTCCGGGACAGCGTATGAAGCTTTCTTT
d_gene: -; v_gene: TRBV10-3; abundance: -; j_gene: TRBJ1-2; CDR3aa: CAINPTGVNYGYTF; CDR3nt: TGTGCCATCAACCCGACAGGAGTCAACTATGGCTACACCTTC
d_gene: TRBD1; v_gene: TRBV3-1/TRBV3-2; abundance: few; j_gene: TRBJ2-7; CDR3aa: CASSPRVGGGLSYEQYF; CDR3nt: TGTGCCAGCAGCCCTCGGGTAGGGGGCGGATTGAGCTACGAGCAGTACTTC
d_gene: -; v_gene: TRBV5-6; abundance: -; j_gene: TRBJ1-2; CDR3aa: CASSLKSSSGYTF; CDR3nt: TGTGCCAGCAGCTTGAAATCATCCAGTGGCTACACCTTC
d_gene: TRBD1; v_gene: TRBV28; abundance: -; j_gene: TRBJ1-1; CDR3aa: CASSLGQGVKTEAFF; CDR3nt: TGTGCCAGCAGTCTCGGACAGGGGGTTAAGACTGAAGCTTTCTTT
d_gene: TRBD1; v_gene: TRBV3-1/TRBV3-2; abundance: once; j_gene: TRBJ1-4; CDR3aa: CASSHRTGSEKLFF; CDR3nt: TGTGCCAGCAGCCACAGGACAGGGTCTGAAAAACTGTTTTTT
d_gene: -; v_gene: TRBV28; abundance: -; j_gene: TRBJ2-7; CDR3aa: CASRDLARRYF; CDR3nt: TGTGCCAGCAGAGACCTAGCGCGCAGGTACTTC
d_gene: TRBD1; v_gene: TRBV19; abundance: -; j_gene: TRBJ1-2; CDR3aa: CASSIVLGQGGYYGYTF; CDR3nt: TGTGCCAGTAGTATAGTGCTTGGACAGGGAGGTTACTATGGCTACACCTTC
d_gene: TRBD2; v_gene: TRBV6-5; abundance: -; j_gene: TRBJ2-1; CDR3aa: CASTPRTSSYNEQFF; CDR3nt: TGTGCCAGCACCCCCCGGACTAGCTCCTACAATGAGCAGTTCTTC
d_gene: -; v_gene: TRBV5-1; abundance: -; j_gene: TRBJ2-7; CDR3aa: CASSPRTDPREQYF; CDR3nt: TGCGCCAGCAGCCCACGGACAGACCCTCGCGAGCAGTACTTC
d_gene: -; v_gene: TRBV25-1; abundance: -; j_gene: TRBJ2-7; CDR3aa: CASSELDSDKYEQYF; CDR3nt: TGTGCCAGCAGTGAGCTGGACAGTGACAAATACGAGCAGTACTTC
d_gene: TRBD1; v_gene: TRBV5-4; abundance: -; j_gene: TRBJ2-7; CDR3aa: CASSPGTGHEQYF; CDR3nt: TGTGCCAGCAGCCCCGGGACAGGGCACGAGCAGTACTTC